This T cell receptor (beta chain) was identified in a study of blood T cell repertoires in COVID-19 (dated by TCRdb to 2020 to 2021). Notes on the research overall: Samples from collaborators originated in the United States, Italy and Spain and spanned both the acute and convalescent phases of COVID-19. The prospective study material was composed of cDNA or gDNA derived from T cells, B-cell-depleted T cells, or PBMCs. Subjects who had been exposed to COVID-19, were actively infected with it, or had recovered from it provided the deeply sampled blood TCRbeta repertoires that made up the dataset. The repertoires were released in a freely available public database meant as a resource for research on the immune response to SARS-CoV-2. The samples were drawn from the first 160 participants of the ongoing ImmuneRACE study and from 1,200 or so subjects provided by 6 global collaborators. Nearly every sample came with metadata listing a de-identified subject ID, COVID-19 status, age in years and sex. Where available, HLA class I and class II types were taken from metadata supplied by the sample provider and were not determined by assay-based typing.

The immunoSEQ Assay, a bias-controlled multiplex PCR, was used to amplify TCRbeta CDR3 regions from genomic DNA. The original pipeline was this. The number of nucleated cells in each sample was estimated from the amplification of reference gene primers within the assay. To quantify the absolute abundance of each unique TCRbeta CDR3 rearrangement, sequence reads were collapsed and filtered. For each sample, productive Simpson clonality was calculated by taking the square root of Simpson's diversity index across productive rearrangements. This immuneACCESS table, as held by TCRdb, lists in-frame sequences with V and J called but not all clones. Of the missing ones, under half trace to an unresolved V gene in checked studies; the others have no known cause. The DNA was the basis for D and trimming; V, J and clone size are from that table. The sample includes approximately 170,000 clones, with approximately 84% observed a single time. Jointly, the top ten make up about a tenth of the sample.

From the cysteine through the phenylalanine, the CDR3 covers 14 amino acids. Of the read, only the CDR3 DNA is kept; its 42 bases are in frame from base 1. From a lookup of the germline V gene, CDR1 and CDR2 are MNHEY and SVGAGI. Trimmed from V: 6 bases; trimmed from J: 6 bases; junction bases lacking a gene match: 9. The collaborating institutions used their own protocols to collect whole blood in K2EDTA tubes. Collaborator samples were shipped for TCRbeta analysis as frozen whole blood, isolated PBMCs, or DNA extracted from either sample type. Overall results and qualifications from the work: The quantity of clinical and demographic metadata differed by source and by participant and was supplied without curation.

Worth noting for this clone: No antigen is known for it. Qualities for individual bases were not recorded, and no much larger clone is one base off.

Sequences were obtained from peripheral blood. The rearranged segments are TRBV6-5 and TRBJ1-1, and 8 junction bases match TRBD1. The sequence was collected from a man between 70 and 80 years old with active or convalescent COVID-19. The base sequence is TGTGCCAGCAGGGCACAGGGGGTAGGGGCTGAAGCTTTCTTT. The encoded protein is CASRAQGVGAEAFF.